The clone carrying this TCR beta chain was counted between two and nine times. Its specificity is unknown. TCRdb itself ran the 5' RACE reads through MiXCR, one entry per CDR3 protein. The table lists 200,000 or so distinct CDR3 sequences, 16% of them singletons. This sample is drawn from a study of T-cell memory formation after mild COVID-19. Study-level findings and limits: CD4/CD8 balance characterized clones contracting day 15 to 85, and CD4+ skew characterized later expanders.

This clonotype was obtained from an adult woman who had mild COVID-19 (a few samples of this study predate the infection). Cell type and time point are not known. The specimen was PBMCs or a T cell subset sorted from them (not recorded which).

The chain's CDR3 is CASRSTGGANIQYF. For the CDR3, the DNA is TGTGCCAGCAGGAGCACGGGGGGCGCGAACATTCAGTACTTC. This chain connects TRBV12-3 or TRBV12-4 to TRBJ2-4; D may be TRBD2 (7 bases). CDR3 length equals 14 residues. V was trimmed by 6 bases and J by 7 bases, leaving 16 bases between them.